One sample yielded the 8 T cell receptor beta chains listed below, sequenced in a study of T cell repertoires in cytomegalovirus infection. MiXCR was run by TCRdb on the reads, yielding one entry per CDR3 protein. The sample includes approximately 310,000 distinct CDR3 sequences, about 25% seen only once; the top ten take about 14%. These receptors' antigens are unknown. Sequenced material: cultured PBMCs, taken from culture after CMV antigen stimulation. Receptor source: a human donor in good health (CMV status not recorded). Some clones in this sample may be carry-over from other donors' samples.

This clonotype was found many times. V gene TRBV12-3 or TRBV12-4 combines with J gene TRBJ1-2; 9 positions match TRBD1. The CDR3 length is 14 residues. Trimming took 7 bases from V and 4 from J; bases not matched to a gene: 7. Written as DNA, the CDR3 is TGTGCCAGCACCGTCGGGACAGGGAGCTATGGCTACACCTTC. Residues: CASTVGTGSYGYTF.

J is TRBJ2-5 and V is TRBV6-5, with D possibly being TRBD2 (7 bases). V was cut by 0 bases and J by 1 base, with 27 bases left in between. The CDR3 totals 21 residues. Germline assignment: CDR1 MNHEY and CDR2 SVGAGI. CDR3 nucleotide sequence: TGTGCCAGCAGTTACTCATCTGCGGGGGCTAGCGTCCAGTCCTTCCAAGAGACCCAGTACTTC. It yields the protein CASSYSSAGASVQSFQETQYF.

This clonotype came up a few times. The gene calls are TRBV6-4 and TRBJ2-3, with D possibly being TRBD1 (6 bases). The CDR3 contains 14 residues. V lost 6 bases, J lost 5 bases, and 15 bases lay in between. Germline V lookup: CDR1 MRHNA, CDR2 SNTAGT. In DNA, the CDR3 is TGTGCCAGCAGCCGGGACACCGCCGGAGATACGCAGTATTTT. This codes for CASSRDTAGDTQYF.

The V gene is TRBV28, the J gene TRBJ2-7; TRBD1 might be the D (5 bases). This CDR3 is built from 13 residues. The V end was cut by 3 bases, the J end by 7 bases, with 13 bases between. Germline V lookup: CDR1 MDHEN, CDR2 SYDVKM. The CDR3 spells CASSLGQALEQYF. CDR3 nucleotides: TGTGCCAGCAGTTTGGGGCAGGCGTTGGAGCAGTACTTC.

The genes are TRBV11-3 and TRBJ2-1, with 11 positions matching TRBD2. The V and J ends lost 3 bases and 8 bases, in that order; junction bases with no gene match: 3. Germline V gene sequence: CDR1 SGHNT, CDR2 YENEEA. The CDR3 spans 14 residues. The chain's CDR3 is CASSFSSGRYEQFF. As DNA, the CDR3 is TGTGCCAGCAGCTTTTCTAGCGGGAGGTATGAGCAGTTCTTC.

The chain carries TRBV7-3 and TRBJ1-1; D possibly corresponds to TRBD1 (5 bases). There are 15 residues in the CDR3. In germline, CDR1 is SGHTA, CDR2 FQGTGA. The germline V and J ends were trimmed by 2 bases and 1 base, with 11 bases remaining between them. CDR3 protein: CASSLRTPENTEAFF. As DNA, the CDR3 is TGTGCCAGCAGCTTACGGACACCTGAGAACACTGAAGCTTTCTTT.

The gene calls are TRBV19 and TRBJ2-5, with 8 bases that match TRBD1. The CDR3 loop spans 15 amino acids. J lost 1 base, V lost 1 base, and 2 bases had no gene match. Looked up from germline, CDR1 is LNHDA and CDR2 is SQIVND (reference sequence). This CDR3 reads CASSIGGTGQETQYF. The CDR3 region has the DNA TGTGCCAGTAGTATAGGCGGGACAGGCCAAGAGACCCAGTACTTC.

CDR3 amino acids: CSVPSDYSYNEQFF. The CDR3, as DNA: TGCAGCGTTCCCTCGGACTACTCCTACAATGAGCAGTTCTTC. This chain uses TRBV29-1 with TRBJ2-1; tentatively, D is TRBD2 (6 bases). This CDR3 has 14 residues. CDR1 is SQVTM, CDR2 ANQGSEA, per germline. Trimming removed 5 bases at V and 0 bases at J, with 11 bases between.